This TCR beta chain was documented in a study of beta chain features in type 1 diabetes. Study outcomes and limitations: Using cDNA template may skew counts toward highly expressing activated cells.

Worth noting for this clone: No antigen is known for it.

The sequenced template was cDNA made from the entire isolated RNA. This table comes from immunoSEQ multiplex PCR, and its TCRdb copy is limited to in-frame clones, with some not included. The sample contains approximately 150,000 clones, 10% of which appear only once. Germline V gene data show CDR1 as SGHTA and CDR2 as FQGNSA. The CDR3 is 13 amino acids. Between the trimmed V and J ends, which lost 5 bases and 5 bases, there was a span of 10 bases. This TCR was sampled from a man between 18 and 35 years old in good health. The material sequenced was naive CD4+ T cells from blood. The chain uses TRBV7-2 and TRBJ1-5; D may be TRBD1 (6 bases). CDR3 sequence: CASSVQGDQPQHF. The CDR3 DNA follows: TGTGCCAGCAGCGTACAGGGAGATCAGCCCCAGCATTTT.